Listed below are T cell receptor beta chains from one sample, sequenced in a study of cytotoxic CD8 clonotypes in ibrutinib-treated CLL. This table comes from immunoSEQ multiplex PCR, and its TCRdb copy is limited to in-frame clones, with some not included. This sample yields 140,000 to 150,000 clones, of which about 78% are seen a single time; about 5% belongs to the top ten. The material was PBMCs, obtained after 24 months of ibrutinib treatment. Every receptor here comes from a human donor with chronic lymphocytic leukemia. The CDR3 runs from the conserved cysteine through the conserved F or W. The order of the fields is J gene, D gene, clone size, V gene, CDR3 protein, CDR3 DNA. D genes are given only for firm matches. Only part of the rows carry a size: once, few, many, or a class if the clone is expanded.

J gene: TRBJ2-7
D gene: TRBD1
clone size: NA
V gene: TRBV7-2
CDR3 protein: CASSRTGGGYEQYF
CDR3 DNA: TGTGCCAGCAGCCGTACAGGGGGCGGGTACGAGCAGTACTTC

J gene: TRBJ2-7
D gene: TRBD1
clone size: NA
V gene: TRBV18
CDR3 protein: CASSPRDSSYEQYF
CDR3 DNA: TGTGCCAGCTCGCCCCGGGACAGCTCCTACGAGCAGTACTTC

J gene: TRBJ2-1
D gene: TRBD1
clone size: NA
V gene: TRBV19
CDR3 protein: CASSPRTGVYNEQFF
CDR3 DNA: TGTGCCAGTAGTCCCCGGACAGGGGTCTACAATGAGCAGTTCTTC

J gene: TRBJ1-1
D gene: NA
clone size: NA
V gene: TRBV10-3
CDR3 protein: CASHRQENTEAFF
CDR3 DNA: TGTGCCTCGCACCGACAGGAAAACACTGAAGCTTTCTTT

J gene: TRBJ1-2
D gene: TRBD1
clone size: NA
V gene: TRBV15
CDR3 protein: CATTTGKGYGYTF
CDR3 DNA: TGTGCCACCACGACAGGGAAGGGGTATGGCTACACCTTC

J gene: TRBJ2-3
D gene: NA
clone size: NA
V gene: TRBV5-1
CDR3 protein: CASSPSQTDTQYF
CDR3 DNA: TGCGCCAGCAGCCCCTCACAAACGGATACGCAGTATTTT

J gene: TRBJ1-5
D gene: NA
clone size: NA
V gene: TRBV19
CDR3 protein: CASSMVVQGRGGNQPQHF
CDR3 DNA: TGTGCCAGTAGTATGGTGGTTCAGGGGCGCGGAGGCAATCAGCCCCAGCATTTT

J gene: TRBJ2-7
D gene: NA
clone size: NA
V gene: TRBV21-1
CDR3 protein: CASSPHYEQYF
CDR3 DNA: TGTGCCAGCAGCCCCCACTACGAGCAGTACTTC

J gene: TRBJ2-3
D gene: NA
clone size: NA
V gene: TRBV9
CDR3 protein: CASSVGAAESTDTQYF
CDR3 DNA: TGTGCCAGCAGCGTAGGCGCGGCGGAGAGCACAGATACGCAGTATTTT

J gene: TRBJ1-6
D gene: NA
clone size: NA
V gene: TRBV14
CDR3 protein: CASSLYLDSPLHF
CDR3 DNA: TGTGCCAGCAGCCTATATCTGGATTCACCCCTCCACTTT

J gene: TRBJ2-2
D gene: TRBD1
clone size: once
V gene: TRBV11-2
CDR3 protein: CASSPSGDRALVGELFF
CDR3 DNA: TGTGCCAGCAGCCCCAGCGGGGACAGGGCGTTAGTCGGGGAGCTGTTTTTT

J gene: TRBJ2-3
D gene: TRBD1
clone size: few
V gene: TRBV18
CDR3 protein: CASSTGQGASTDTQYF
CDR3 DNA: TGTGCCAGCTCAACGGGACAGGGGGCCAGCACAGATACGCAGTATTTT

J gene: TRBJ2-7
D gene: NA
clone size: NA
V gene: TRBV7-8
CDR3 protein: CASSQDSPQGYEQYF
CDR3 DNA: TGTGCCAGCAGCCAGGACAGCCCCCAGGGGTACGAGCAGTACTTC

J gene: TRBJ2-5
D gene: TRBD1
clone size: NA
V gene: TRBV6-5
CDR3 protein: CASSYPPGQGQETQYF
CDR3 DNA: TGTGCCAGCAGTTACCCTCCGGGACAGGGACAAGAGACCCAGTACTTC

J gene: TRBJ1-1
D gene: TRBD1
clone size: NA
V gene: TRBV10-3
CDR3 protein: CAITRTGEANTEAFF
CDR3 DNA: TGTGCCATCACCAGGACAGGGGAGGCGAACACTGAAGCTTTCTTT

J gene: TRBJ2-1
D gene: TRBD1
clone size: NA
V gene: TRBV5-1
CDR3 protein: CASSLDRGTYNEQFF
CDR3 DNA: TGCGCCAGCAGCTTGGACAGGGGGACCTACAATGAGCAGTTCTTC

J gene: TRBJ2-3
D gene: NA
clone size: many
V gene: TRBV19
CDR3 protein: CASSIFGEISTDTQYF
CDR3 DNA: TGTGCCAGTAGTATATTCGGGGAAATTAGCACAGATACGCAGTATTTT

J gene: TRBJ2-5
D gene: NA
clone size: NA
V gene: TRBV11-2
CDR3 protein: CASSLSGDRGETQYF
CDR3 DNA: TGTGCCAGCAGCTTATCCGGGGACCGCGGGGAGACCCAGTACTTC

J gene: TRBJ2-2
D gene: TRBD2
clone size: NA
V gene: TRBV7-8
CDR3 protein: CASSFGLAGVTGELFF
CDR3 DNA: TGTGCCAGCAGCTTCGGGCTAGCGGGGGTCACCGGGGAGCTGTTTTTT